There are many counts of the clone carrying this TCR beta chain. Its antigen is undetermined. Amplified TCR beta CDR3 regions came from RNA transcripts. The HTBI primer set drove a first-round RT-PCR of the TCR CDR3. TCRdb re-called the multiplex PCR reads with MiXCR, one entry per CDR3 protein. The data hold around 580,000 distinct CDR3 sequences, with 46% observed a single time. The sample originates from a study of T cells in Graves' hyperthyroidism and ophthalmopathy. The CDR3 covers 15 residues. With V trimmed by 5 bases and J by 4 bases, 8 bases remained unmatched. CDR1 and CDR2 (germline): SGHTA, FQGNSA. Uncontrolled infection, other autoimmune disease, pregnancy or lactation led to exclusion. Study-level findings and limits: Ophthalmopathy, which appeared later, was predicted by the model a median approximately 6.7 months before onset. A model of 13 V-J features distinguished ophthalmopathy from stable hyperthyroidism.

The source material was peripheral blood or thyroid tissue (not recorded which). V and J are TRBV7-2 and TRBJ1-2; 9 nucleotides agree with TRBD1. The receptor comes from a woman aged 18-29 years with Graves' hyperthyroidism. In nucleotides, the CDR3 is TGTGCCAGCAGCCCCGGGACAGGGATTCTCTATGGCTACACCTTC. It translates to CASSPGTGILYGYTF.